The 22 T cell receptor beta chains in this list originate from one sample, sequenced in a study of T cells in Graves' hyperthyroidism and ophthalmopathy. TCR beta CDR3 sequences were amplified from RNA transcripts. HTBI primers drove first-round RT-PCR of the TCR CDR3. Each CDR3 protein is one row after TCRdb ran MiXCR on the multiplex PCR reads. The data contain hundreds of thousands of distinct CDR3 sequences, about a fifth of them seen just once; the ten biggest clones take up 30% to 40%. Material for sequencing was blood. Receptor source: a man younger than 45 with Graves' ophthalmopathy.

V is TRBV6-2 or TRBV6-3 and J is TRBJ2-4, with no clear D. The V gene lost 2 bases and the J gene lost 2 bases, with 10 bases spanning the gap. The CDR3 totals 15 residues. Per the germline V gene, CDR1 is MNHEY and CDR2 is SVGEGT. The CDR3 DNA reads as TGTGCCAGCAGTTACGTGGGGATACCCAAAAACATTCAGTACTTC. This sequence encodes CASSYVGIPKNIQYF.

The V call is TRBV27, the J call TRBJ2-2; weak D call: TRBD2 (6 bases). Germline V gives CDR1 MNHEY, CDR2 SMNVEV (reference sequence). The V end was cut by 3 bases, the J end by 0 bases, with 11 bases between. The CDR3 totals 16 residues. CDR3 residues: CASSFGDFANTGELFF. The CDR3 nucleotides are TGTGCCAGCAGTTTCGGGGACTTCGCGAACACCGGGGAGCTGTTTTTT.

The CDR3 protein is CASTGQSNSPLHF. As DNA, the CDR3 is TGTGCCAGCACGGGACAGTCGAATTCACCCCTCCACTTT. The rearrangement links TRBV6-1 to TRBJ1-6, with TRBD1 matching 7 bases. The CDR3 loop spans 13 amino acids. In germline, CDR1 is MNHNS, CDR2 SASEGT. J was trimmed by 7 bases and V by 7 bases; bases with no gene match: 4.

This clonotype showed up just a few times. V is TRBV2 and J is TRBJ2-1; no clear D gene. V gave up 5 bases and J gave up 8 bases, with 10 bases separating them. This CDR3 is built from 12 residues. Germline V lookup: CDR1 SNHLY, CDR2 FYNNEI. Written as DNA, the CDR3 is TGTGCCAGCAGTCGAGGATTCGATGAGCAGTTCTTC. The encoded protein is CASSRGFDEQFF.

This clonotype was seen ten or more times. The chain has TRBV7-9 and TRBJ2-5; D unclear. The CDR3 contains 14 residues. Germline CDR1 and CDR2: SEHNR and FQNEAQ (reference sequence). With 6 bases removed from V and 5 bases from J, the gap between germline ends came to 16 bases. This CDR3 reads CASRGFGVRETQYF. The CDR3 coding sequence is TGTGCCAGCAGGGGTTTTGGGGTTCGGGAGACCCAGTACTTC. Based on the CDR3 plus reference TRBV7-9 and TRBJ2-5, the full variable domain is DTGVSQNPRHKITKRGQNVTFRCDPISEHNRLYWYRQTLGQGPEFLTYFQNEAQLEKSRLLSDRFSAERPKGSFSTLEIQRTEQGDSAMYLCASRGFGVRETQYFGPGTRLLVL.

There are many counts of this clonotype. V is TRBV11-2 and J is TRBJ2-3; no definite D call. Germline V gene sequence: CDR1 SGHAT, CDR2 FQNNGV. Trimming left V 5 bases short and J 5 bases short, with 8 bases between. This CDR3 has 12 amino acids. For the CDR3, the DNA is TGTGCCAGCAGCCAGGATGGAGATACGCAGTATTTT. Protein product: CASSQDGDTQYF.

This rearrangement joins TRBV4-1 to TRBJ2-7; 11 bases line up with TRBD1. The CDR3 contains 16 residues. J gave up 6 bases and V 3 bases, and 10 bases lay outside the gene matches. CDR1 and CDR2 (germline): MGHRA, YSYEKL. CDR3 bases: TGCGCCAGCAGCCACCAGGACAGGGGGCGTCCCGTCGAGCAGTACTTC. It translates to CASSHQDRGRPVEQYF.

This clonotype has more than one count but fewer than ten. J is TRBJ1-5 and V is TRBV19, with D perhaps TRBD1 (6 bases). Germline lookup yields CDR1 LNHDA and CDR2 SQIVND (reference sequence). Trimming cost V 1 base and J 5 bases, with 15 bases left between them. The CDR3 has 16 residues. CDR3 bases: TGTGCCAGTAGTATAGCCGCAGGGGCGGGCGATCAGCCCCAGCATTTT. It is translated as CASSIAAGAGDQPQHF.

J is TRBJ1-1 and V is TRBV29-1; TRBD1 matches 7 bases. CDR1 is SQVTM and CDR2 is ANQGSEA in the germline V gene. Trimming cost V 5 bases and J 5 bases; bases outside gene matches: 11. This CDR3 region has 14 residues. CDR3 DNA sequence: TGCAGCGTTCACCCACTAGGGGGCGGTACTGAAGCTTTCTTT. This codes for CSVHPLGGGTEAFF. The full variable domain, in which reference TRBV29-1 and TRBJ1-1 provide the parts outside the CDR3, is SAVISQKPSRDICQRGTSLTIQCQVDSQVTMMFWYRQQPGQSLTLIATANQGSEATYESGFVIDKFPISRPNLTFSTLTVSNMSPEDSSIYLCSVHPLGGGTEAFFGQGTRLTVV.

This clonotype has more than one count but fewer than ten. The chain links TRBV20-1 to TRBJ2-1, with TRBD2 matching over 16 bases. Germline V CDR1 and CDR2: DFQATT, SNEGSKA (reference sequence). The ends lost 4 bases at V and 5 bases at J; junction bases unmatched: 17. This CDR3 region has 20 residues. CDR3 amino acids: CSAKRPRVGTSGRVDNEQFF. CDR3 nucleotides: TGCAGTGCTAAGCGTCCCAGGGTGGGGACTAGCGGGAGGGTCGACAATGAGCAGTTCTTC.

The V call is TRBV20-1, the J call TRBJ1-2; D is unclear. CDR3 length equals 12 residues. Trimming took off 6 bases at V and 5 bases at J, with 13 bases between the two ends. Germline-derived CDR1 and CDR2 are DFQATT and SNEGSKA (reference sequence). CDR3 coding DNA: TGCAGTGCGGCGTACAGCTTTTATGGCTACACCTTC. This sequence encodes CSAAYSFYGYTF.

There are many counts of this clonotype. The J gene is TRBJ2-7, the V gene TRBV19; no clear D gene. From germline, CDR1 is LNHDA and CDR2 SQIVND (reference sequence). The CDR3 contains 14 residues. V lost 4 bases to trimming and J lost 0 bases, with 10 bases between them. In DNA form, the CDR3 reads TGTGCCAGTAGTAAAGCTAGGAGCTCCTACGAGCAGTACTTC. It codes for CASSKARSSYEQYF.

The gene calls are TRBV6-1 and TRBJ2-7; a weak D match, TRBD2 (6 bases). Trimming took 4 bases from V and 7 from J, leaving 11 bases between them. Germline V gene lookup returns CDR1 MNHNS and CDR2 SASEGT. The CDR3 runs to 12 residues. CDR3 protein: CASSVSGAEQYF. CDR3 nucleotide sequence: TGTGCCAGCAGTGTTAGCGGAGCGGAGCAGTACTTC.

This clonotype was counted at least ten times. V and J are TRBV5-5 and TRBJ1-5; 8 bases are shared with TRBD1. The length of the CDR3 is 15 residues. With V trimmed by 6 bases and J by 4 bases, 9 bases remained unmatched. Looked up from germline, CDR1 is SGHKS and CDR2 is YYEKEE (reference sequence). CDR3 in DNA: TGTGCCAGCACCCCGACAGGGGAACTGAATCAGCCCCAGCATTTT. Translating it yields CASTPTGELNQPQHF.

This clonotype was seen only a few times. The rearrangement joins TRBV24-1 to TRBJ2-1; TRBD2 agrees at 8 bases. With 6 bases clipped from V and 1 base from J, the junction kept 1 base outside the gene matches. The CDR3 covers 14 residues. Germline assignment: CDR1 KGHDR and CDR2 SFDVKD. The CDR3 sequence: CATSRGGSYNEQFF. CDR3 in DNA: TGTGCCACCAGTCGCGGGGGGTCCTACAATGAGCAGTTCTTC.

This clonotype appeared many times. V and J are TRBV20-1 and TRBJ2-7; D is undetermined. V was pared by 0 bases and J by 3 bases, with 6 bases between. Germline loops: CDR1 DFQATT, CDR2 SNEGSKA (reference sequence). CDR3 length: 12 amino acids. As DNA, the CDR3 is TGCAGTGCTAGAGATAGGGTCTACGAGCAGTACTTC. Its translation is CSARDRVYEQYF.

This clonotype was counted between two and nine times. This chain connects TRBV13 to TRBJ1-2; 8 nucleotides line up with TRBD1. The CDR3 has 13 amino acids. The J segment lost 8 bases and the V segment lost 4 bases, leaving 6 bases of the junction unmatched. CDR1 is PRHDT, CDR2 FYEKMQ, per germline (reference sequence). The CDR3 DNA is TGTGCCAGCAGCTCAACAGGGGGAAAGGGCTACACCTTC. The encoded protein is CASSSTGGKGYTF.

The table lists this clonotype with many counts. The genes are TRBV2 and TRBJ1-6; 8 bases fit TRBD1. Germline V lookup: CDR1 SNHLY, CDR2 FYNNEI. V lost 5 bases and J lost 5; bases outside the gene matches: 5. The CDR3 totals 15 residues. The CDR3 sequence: CASSPRTGNNSPLHF. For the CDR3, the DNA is TGTGCCAGCAGTCCGAGGACAGGGAATAATTCACCCCTCCACTTT.

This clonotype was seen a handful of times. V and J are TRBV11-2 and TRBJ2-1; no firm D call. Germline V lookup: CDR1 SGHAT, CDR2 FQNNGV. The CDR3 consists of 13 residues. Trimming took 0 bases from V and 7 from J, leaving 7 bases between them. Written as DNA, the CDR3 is TGTGCCAGCAGCTTAGAGACAATAAATGAGCAGTTCTTC. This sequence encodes CASSLETINEQFF.

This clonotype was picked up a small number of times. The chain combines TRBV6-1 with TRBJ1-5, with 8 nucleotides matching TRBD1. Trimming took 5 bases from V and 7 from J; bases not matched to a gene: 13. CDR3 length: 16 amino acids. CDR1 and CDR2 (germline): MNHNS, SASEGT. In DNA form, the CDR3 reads TGTGCCAGCAGTTTCCGACAGGGGTCGGGTGGGCAGCCCCAGCATTTT. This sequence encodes CASSFRQGSGGQPQHF.

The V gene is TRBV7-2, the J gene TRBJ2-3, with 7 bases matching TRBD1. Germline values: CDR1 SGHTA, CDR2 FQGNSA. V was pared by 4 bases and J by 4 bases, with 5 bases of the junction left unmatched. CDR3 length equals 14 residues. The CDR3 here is CASSYRQGPDTQYF. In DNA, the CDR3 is TGTGCCAGCAGCTACAGACAGGGACCAGATACGCAGTATTTT.

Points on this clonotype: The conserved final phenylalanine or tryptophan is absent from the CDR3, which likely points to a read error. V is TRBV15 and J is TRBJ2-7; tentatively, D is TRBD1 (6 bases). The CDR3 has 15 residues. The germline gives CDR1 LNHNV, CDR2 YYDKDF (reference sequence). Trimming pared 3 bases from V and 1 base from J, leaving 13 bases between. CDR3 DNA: TGTGCCACCAGCAGCACAGGGCGAACTTCCTACGAGCAGTACCTC. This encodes CATSSTGRTSYEQYL.